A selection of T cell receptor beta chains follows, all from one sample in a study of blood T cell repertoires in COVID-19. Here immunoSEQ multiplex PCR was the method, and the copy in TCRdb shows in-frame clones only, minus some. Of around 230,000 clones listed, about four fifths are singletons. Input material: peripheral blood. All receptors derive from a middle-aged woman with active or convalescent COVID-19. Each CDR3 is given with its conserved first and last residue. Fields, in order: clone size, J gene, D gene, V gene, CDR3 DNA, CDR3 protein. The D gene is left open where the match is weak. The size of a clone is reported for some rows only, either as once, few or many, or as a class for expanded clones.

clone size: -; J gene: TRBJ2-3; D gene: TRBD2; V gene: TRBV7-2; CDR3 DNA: TGTGCCAGCAGCTTGGGAGGGTCAGATACGCAGTATTTT; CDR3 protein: CASSLGGSDTQYF
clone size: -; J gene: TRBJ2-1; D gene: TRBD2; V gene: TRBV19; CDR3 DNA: TGTGCCAGTAGTATAGGACTAGCGGGGGGCGGTTTGTTCTTC; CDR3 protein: CASSIGLAGGGLFF
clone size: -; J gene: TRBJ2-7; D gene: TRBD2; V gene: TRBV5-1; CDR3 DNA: TGCGCCAGCAGCTTCTACCCTAGCGGGACCCCGCAAGGGGATCACGAGCAGTACTTC; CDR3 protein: CASSFYPSGTPQGDHEQYF
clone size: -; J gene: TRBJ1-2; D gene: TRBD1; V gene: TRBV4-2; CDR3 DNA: TGTGCCAGCAGCCTAAAGACAGGGTCTAGCTACACCTTC; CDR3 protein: CASSLKTGSSYTF
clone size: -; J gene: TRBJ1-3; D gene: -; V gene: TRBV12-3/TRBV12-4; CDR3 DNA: TGTGCCAGCAGTTTAGACGGTGGAAACACCATATATTTT; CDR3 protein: CASSLDGGNTIYF
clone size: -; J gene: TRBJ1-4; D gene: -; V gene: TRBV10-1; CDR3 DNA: TGCGCCAGACCGGGGGATCATGAAAAACTGTTTTTT; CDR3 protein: CARPGDHEKLFF
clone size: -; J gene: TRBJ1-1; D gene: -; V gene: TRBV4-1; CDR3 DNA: TGCGCCAGCAGACGATTCACAGCGAACACTGAAGCTTTCTTT; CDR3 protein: CASRRFTANTEAFF
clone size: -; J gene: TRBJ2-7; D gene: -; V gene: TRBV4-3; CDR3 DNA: TGCGCCAGCAGCCAAGAAGTTTTTGGGGGAGGGGGATGGTACGAGCAGTACTTC; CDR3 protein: CASSQEVFGGGGWYEQYF
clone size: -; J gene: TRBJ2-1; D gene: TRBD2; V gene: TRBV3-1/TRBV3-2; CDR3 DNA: TGTGCCAGCAGGTCCCGGGGAGCGGGAGGGTACAATGAGCAGTTCTTC; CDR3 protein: CASRSRGAGGYNEQFF
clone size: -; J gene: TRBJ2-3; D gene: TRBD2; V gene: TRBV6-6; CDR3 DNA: TGTGCCAGCAGCACATCGGGGGGAAGCACAGATACGCAGTATTTT; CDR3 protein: CASSTSGGSTDTQYF
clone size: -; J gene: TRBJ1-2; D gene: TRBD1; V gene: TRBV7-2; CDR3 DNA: TGTGCCAGCAGCTTCCAAGGACAGGCTAACTATGGCTACACCTTC; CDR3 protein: CASSFQGQANYGYTF
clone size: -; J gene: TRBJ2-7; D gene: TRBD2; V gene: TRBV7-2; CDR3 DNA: TGTGCCAGCAGCCAAAGCGGGAGGAGTACCTACGAGCAGTACTTC; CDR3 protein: CASSQSGRSTYEQYF
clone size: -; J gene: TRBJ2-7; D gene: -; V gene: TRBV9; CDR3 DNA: TGTGCCAGCAGCGGCCCTCCGAGGGACTCCTACGAGCAGTACTTC; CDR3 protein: CASSGPPRDSYEQYF
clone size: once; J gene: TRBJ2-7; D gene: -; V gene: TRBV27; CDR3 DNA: TGTGCCAGCAGTTACGGCGGGACGACAACCTACGAGCAGTACTTC; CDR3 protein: CASSYGGTTTYEQYF
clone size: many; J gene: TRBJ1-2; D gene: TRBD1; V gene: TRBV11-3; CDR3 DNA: TGTGCCAGCAGCTTAGACGGACAGGGCTATGGCTACACCTTC; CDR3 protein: CASSLDGQGYGYTF
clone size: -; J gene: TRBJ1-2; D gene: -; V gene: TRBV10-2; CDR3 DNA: TGCGCCAGCGGCGAGTTTAGACGGGGGGTCGGAGGCTACACCTTC; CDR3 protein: CASGEFRRGVGGYTF
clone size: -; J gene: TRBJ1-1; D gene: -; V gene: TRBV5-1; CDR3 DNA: TGCGCCAGCAGCTTGGGTTCGGTCAGGTGGTCGACTGAAGCTTTCTTT; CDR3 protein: CASSLGSVRWSTEAFF
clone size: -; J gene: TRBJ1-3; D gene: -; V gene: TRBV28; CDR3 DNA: TGTGCCAGCAGGCACTTTAAAGACTTTCGCTCTGGAAACACCATATATTTT; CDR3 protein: CASRHFKDFRSGNTIYF
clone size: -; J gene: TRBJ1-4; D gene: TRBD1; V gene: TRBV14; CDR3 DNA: TGTGCCAGCAGCTTACAGGCCGGGACAGGGGGCGCGTCCCTAGTCTTTGCAACTAATGAAAAACTGTTTTTT; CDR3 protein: CASSLQAGTGGASLVFATNEKLFF
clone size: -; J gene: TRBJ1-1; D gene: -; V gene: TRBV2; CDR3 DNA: TGTGCCAGCAGTGATTTCAGTATGAACACTGAAGCTTTCTTT; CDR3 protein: CASSDFSMNTEAFF
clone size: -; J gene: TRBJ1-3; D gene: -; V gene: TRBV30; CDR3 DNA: TGTGCCTGGAGTAGACAGGATTTCTCTGGAAACACCATATATTTT; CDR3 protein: CAWSRQDFSGNTIYF
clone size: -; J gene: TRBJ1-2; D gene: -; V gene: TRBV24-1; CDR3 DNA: TGTGCCACCAGTGTTGGGGCAGGGTTATCTTATGGCTACACCTTC; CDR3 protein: CATSVGAGLSYGYTF
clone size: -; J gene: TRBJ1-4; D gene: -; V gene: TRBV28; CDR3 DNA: TGTGCCAGCAGTTTAGCAGGGGAAGGTGAAAAACTGTTTTTT; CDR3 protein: CASSLAGEGEKLFF
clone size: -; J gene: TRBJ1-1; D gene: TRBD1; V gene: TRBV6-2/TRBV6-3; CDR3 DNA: TGTGCCAGCAGTTACTTGGGACAGGTAAACATGAACACTGAAGCTTTCTTT; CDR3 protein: CASSYLGQVNMNTEAFF
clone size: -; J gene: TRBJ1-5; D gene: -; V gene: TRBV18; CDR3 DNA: TGTGCCAGCTCACCTCCTCCCCCCCGTAACAATCAGCCCCAGCATTTT; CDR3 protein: CASSPPPPRNNQPQHF
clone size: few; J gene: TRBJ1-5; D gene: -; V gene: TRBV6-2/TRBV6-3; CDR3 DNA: TGTGCCAGCAGTCGTACCCAGGGTCAGCCCCAGCATTTT; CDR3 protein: CASSRTQGQPQHF
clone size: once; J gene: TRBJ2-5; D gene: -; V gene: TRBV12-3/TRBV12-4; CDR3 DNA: TGTGCCAGCAGTCCCGCATGGGCAGCAGCTCCGTACTTC; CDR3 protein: CASSPAWAAAPYF